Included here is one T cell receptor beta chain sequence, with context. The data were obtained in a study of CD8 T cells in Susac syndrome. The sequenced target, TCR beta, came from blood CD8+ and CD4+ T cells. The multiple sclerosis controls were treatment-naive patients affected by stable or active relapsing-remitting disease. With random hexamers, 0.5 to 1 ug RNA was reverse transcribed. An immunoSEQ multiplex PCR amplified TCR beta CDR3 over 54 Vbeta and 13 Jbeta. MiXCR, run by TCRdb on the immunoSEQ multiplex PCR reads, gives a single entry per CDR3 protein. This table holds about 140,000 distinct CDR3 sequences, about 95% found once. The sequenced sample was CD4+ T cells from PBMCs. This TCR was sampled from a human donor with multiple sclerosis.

CDR3 amino acids: CASSVDLMGETQYF. CDR3 bases: TGTGCCAGCAGCGTGGACCTGATGGGGGAGACCCAGTACTTC. The chain recombines TRBV9 with TRBJ2-5, with D uncertain. CDR1 is SGDLS and CDR2 is YYNGEE in the germline V gene. The CDR3 is made up of 14 amino acids. Between the trimmed V and J ends, which lost 2 bases and 5 bases, there was a span of 13 bases. Supplemented by reference TRBV9 and TRBJ2-5, the full variable domain reads DSGVTQTPKHLITATGQRVTLRCSPRSGDLSVYWYQQSLDQGLQFLIQYYNGEERAKGNILERFSAQQFPDLHSELNLSSLELGDSALYFCASSVDLMGETQYFGPGTRLLVL.